The present T cell receptor (beta chain) was sequenced within a study of regulatory T cells in long-lasting Graves disease. The CDR3 has 16 amino acids. Trimming took 1 base from V and 8 from J; bases not matched to a gene: 7. Germline CDR1 and CDR2: LNHDA and SQIVND (reference sequence). In its sample, this clonotype was seen many times. Time point described: persistent/refractory GD, antithyroid drugs over 5 years with positive TRAb. From PBMCs, RNA was extracted and then used to make the TCR library. The TCR beta library used iRepertoire HTBI primers with Arm-PCR amplification of CDR3. TCRdb recomputed calls from the multiplex PCR reads with MiXCR, one row per CDR3 protein. The table lists roughly 450,000 distinct CDR3 sequences, 23% of them singletons.

The chain is built from TRBV19 and TRBJ1-6, with 8 bases fitting TRBD1. Sample: peripheral blood mononuclear cells (PBMCs), taken when the disease was refractory, from a patient treated with antithyroid drugs. This receptor was obtained from a female donor with Graves disease. This CDR3 is CASSIGGTGMHSPLHF. The CDR3 nucleotides read TGTGCCAGTAGTATAGGGGGGACAGGCATGCATTCACCCCTCCACTTT.